Below, 29 T cell receptor beta chains from the same sample are listed, as sequenced in a study of CD8 T cells in Susac syndrome. Reverse transcription of roughly 0.45 to 1 ug RNA used random hexamers. From the immunoSEQ multiplex PCR reads, TCRdb called clonotypes with MiXCR, one entry per CDR3 protein. The data hold 250,000 or so distinct CDR3 sequences, with roughly 93% observed a single time. The sequenced sample consisted of CD4+ T cells from PBMCs. These receptor sequences come from a human donor with multiple sclerosis.

V is TRBV2 and J is TRBJ1-6, with 8 bases identical to TRBD1. J gave up 9 bases and V 6 bases, and 7 bases lay outside the gene matches. The CDR3 runs to 14 residues. Germline loops: CDR1 SNHLY, CDR2 FYNNEI. CDR3 amino acids: CASRGQVPLSPLHF. CDR3 nucleotides: TGTGCCAGCAGGGGACAGGTGCCCCTTTCACCCCTCCACTTT. The whole variable domain, filled in from reference TRBV2 and TRBJ1-6, reads EPEVTQTPSHQVTQMGQEVILRCVPISNHLYFYWYRQILGQKVEFLVSFYNNEISEKSEIFDDQFSVERPDGSNFTLKIRSTKLEDSAMYFCASRGQVPLSPLHFGNGTRLTVT.

The chain joins TRBV12-3 or TRBV12-4 to TRBJ2-1; 15 bases agree with TRBD2. The CDR3 loop spans 21 amino acids. Trimming took 3 bases from V and 2 from J; bases not matched to a gene: 14. The CDR3 is CASSFLVPGLAGGGTYNEQFF. In DNA form, the CDR3 reads TGTGCCAGCAGTTTTCTCGTCCCGGGACTAGCGGGAGGCGGGACCTACAATGAGCAGTTCTTC.

This chain connects TRBV19 to TRBJ2-5; 9 bases are shared with TRBD2. CDR3 length equals 14 residues. V shed 4 bases, J shed 4 bases, and the junction held 4 bases outside the gene matches. CDR1 is LNHDA and CDR2 is SQIVND in the germline V gene (reference sequence). The CDR3 DNA is TGTGCCAGTAGTACCGGGACTAGCAGAGAGACCCAGTACTTC. This codes for CASSTGTSRETQYF.

The chain has TRBV3-1 and TRBJ2-7; D is undetermined. The V end was cut by 6 bases, the J end by 2 bases, with 17 bases between. The germline CDR1 and CDR2 sequences are LGHDT and YNNKEL (reference sequence). CDR3 length equals 15 residues. In nucleotides, the CDR3 is TGTGCCAGCAGTCGGTACGGGTCTCTCCCCTACGAGCAGTACTTC. Translation: CASSRYGSLPYEQYF.

The CDR3: CASRPQTGGGGEAFF. DNA of the CDR3: TGTGCCAGCAGGCCTCAAACAGGGGGCGGGGGCGAAGCTTTCTTT. The V gene is TRBV12-3 or TRBV12-4, the J gene TRBJ1-1, with 9 bases lining up with TRBD1. The CDR3 is 15 residues long. V trimming: 6 bases; J trimming: 8 bases; junction bases outside the gene matches: 13.

The V and J genes are TRBV3-1 and TRBJ1-1; 7 positions match TRBD1. CDR3 length: 13 residues. The junction had 6 bases not matched to a gene; V was cut back by 4 bases and J by 7 bases. The germline CDR1 and CDR2 sequences are LGHDT and YNNKEL (reference sequence). The CDR3 sequence: CASSRDSYIEAFF. CDR3 DNA: TGTGCCAGCAGCCGGGACAGTTACATTGAAGCTTTCTTT.

The chain links TRBV3-1 to TRBJ2-5, with D possibly being TRBD2 (7 bases). Looked up from germline, CDR1 is LGHDT and CDR2 is YNNKEL (reference sequence). The V gene lost 0 bases and the J gene lost 6 bases, with 14 bases spanning the gap. This CDR3 spans 15 amino acids. In nucleotides, the CDR3 is TGTGCCAGCAGCCAAGATCGGGGGGCTCTGCAGACCCAGTACTTC. Protein sequence: CASSQDRGALQTQYF.

The chain uses TRBV24-1 and TRBJ2-2, with 7 bases identical to TRBD2. V shed 7 bases and J 4 bases; nucleotides not matched to a gene: 5. Germline V gene lookup returns CDR1 KGHDR and CDR2 SFDVKD. This CDR3 comprises 14 residues. The CDR3 loop reads CATRRSGATGELFF. The CDR3 DNA is TGTGCCACCAGGCGGAGCGGGGCCACCGGGGAGCTGTTTTTT.

The chain recombines TRBV15 with TRBJ2-1; TRBD2 matches at 9 bases. From germline, CDR1 is LNHNV and CDR2 YYDKDF (reference sequence). This CDR3 is built from 17 residues. The ends lost 0 bases at V and 4 bases at J; junction bases unmatched: 7. In nucleotides, the CDR3 is TGTGCCACCAGCAGAGAGCTGACTAGCGGTATGTACAATGAGCAGTTCTTC. Translating it yields CATSRELTSGMYNEQFF.

The rearrangement uses TRBV6-6 and TRBJ2-2, with D perhaps given as TRBD1 or TRBD2 (6 bases each). Trimming took 2 bases from V and 6 from J, leaving 13 bases between them. The CDR3 covers 15 residues. Germline V CDR1 and CDR2: MNHNY, SVGAGI (reference sequence). For the CDR3, the DNA is TGTGCCAGCAGTTACACCCTAGGGGGGCCCGGGGAGCTGTTTTTT. Encoded protein: CASSYTLGGPGELFF.

This chain uses TRBV10-2 with TRBJ1-1; a weak D match, TRBD1 (5 bases). Germline V lookup: CDR1 WSHSY, CDR2 SAAADI. V lost 7 bases and J 4 bases, leaving 13 bases between the germline ends. The CDR3 sequence is 13 residues long. CDR3 nucleotide sequence: TGCGCCAGCAAAGGAGGGGTCATCACTGAAGCTTTCTTT. This codes for CASKGGVITEAFF.

The J gene is TRBJ2-2, the V gene TRBV6-4; no clear D. CDR3 length equals 12 residues. The germline V gene has CDR1 MRHNA and CDR2 SNTAGT. The V gene lost 7 bases and the J gene lost 4 bases, with 7 bases spanning the gap. CDR3 coding DNA: TGTGCCAGCAATCAAGGCACCGGGGAGCTGTTTTTT. It translates to CASNQGTGELFF.

The CDR3 protein is CATSDHGGGAPDTQYF. The CDR3 coding sequence is TGTGCCACCAGTGATCACGGCGGGGGGGCCCCAGATACGCAGTATTTT. The genes are TRBV24-1 and TRBJ2-3, with 9 bases identical to TRBD2. This CDR3 is built from 16 residues. Germline CDR1 is KGHDR and CDR2 is SFDVKD. With 3 bases clipped from V and 4 bases from J, the junction kept 7 bases outside the gene matches.

The chain has TRBV6-6 and TRBJ2-3, with 7 bases matching TRBD1. Germline assignment: CDR1 MNHNY and CDR2 SVGAGI (reference sequence). The length of the CDR3 is 14 residues. The V and J ends lost 2 bases and 9 bases, in that order; junction bases with no gene match: 8. The CDR3 loop is CASSYPTGLETQYF. The CDR3 nucleotides read TGTGCCAGCAGTTACCCGACAGGGTTGGAAACGCAGTATTTT.

This chain connects TRBV19 to TRBJ2-2; no clear D. The CDR3 runs 14 residues. Germline V lookup: CDR1 LNHDA, CDR2 SQIVND (reference sequence). The germline V and J ends were trimmed by 5 bases and 2 bases, with 9 bases remaining between them. CDR3 amino acids: CASSSWENTGELFF. The CDR3 coding sequence is TGTGCCAGTAGTTCGTGGGAAAACACCGGGGAGCTGTTTTTT.

CDR3: CASSFGTGDYEQYV. The CDR3 DNA sequence: TGTGCCAGCAGTTTCGGGACAGGGGACTACGAGCAGTACGTC. V gene TRBV6-1 combines with J gene TRBJ2-7; 10 bases match TRBD1. Germline lookup yields CDR1 MNHNS and CDR2 SASEGT. V shed 5 bases and J 3 bases; nucleotides not matched to a gene: 4. This CDR3 has 14 amino acids.

J is TRBJ1-2 and V is TRBV3-1; no definite D call. CDR1 LGHDT and CDR2 YNNKEL come from the germline V gene (reference sequence). The CDR3 consists of 14 residues. The V end was cut by 1 base, the J end by 2 bases, with 8 bases between. The CDR3 here is CASSQGPNNYGYTF. The CDR3 nucleotides read TGTGCCAGCAGCCAAGGCCCGAACAACTATGGCTACACCTTC.

This clonotype has more than one count but fewer than ten. The chain is built from TRBV6-5 and TRBJ2-7; no firm D call. V lost 5 bases and J 4 bases, leaving 9 bases between the germline ends. The CDR3 sequence is 12 residues long. Germline CDR1 MNHEY, CDR2 SVGAGI. CDR3 sequence: CASSPDGYEQYF. The CDR3 DNA reads TGTGCCAGCAGTCCGGACGGATACGAGCAGTACTTC.

This chain links TRBV15 with TRBJ2-3, with D possibly matching TRBD2 (5 bases). CDR3 length: 15 residues. V lost 1 base and J 1 base, leaving 9 bases between the germline ends. Per the germline V gene, CDR1 is LNHNV and CDR2 is YYDKDF (reference sequence). CDR3 nucleotides: TGTGCCACCAGCAGAGCGGGGTCGGGCACAGATACGCAGTATTTT. Translating it yields CATSRAGSGTDTQYF.

This chain uses TRBV7-3 with TRBJ1-6; D remains ambiguous. This CDR3 contains 13 residues. CDR1 is SGHTA and CDR2 is FQGTGA in the germline V gene. The V end was cut by 5 bases, the J end by 7 bases, with 9 bases between. The CDR3 DNA is TGTGCCAGCAGCCCTCAAACGAATTCACCCCTCCACTTT. It translates to CASSPQTNSPLHF.

CDR3 in amino acids: CASSPPGQTWETQYF. CDR3 DNA sequence: TGTGCCAGCAGTCCGCCGGGACAGACTTGGGAGACCCAGTACTTC. The V gene is TRBV5-4, the J gene TRBJ2-5, with 7 bases matching TRBD1. Trimming removed 5 bases from V and 5 bases from J; junction bases left unmatched: 12. The germline gives CDR1 SGHNT, CDR2 YYREEE (reference sequence). This CDR3 comprises 15 residues.

The J gene is TRBJ2-1, the V gene TRBV7-9; 11 nucleotides align to TRBD2. Germline V CDR1 and CDR2: SEHNR, FQNEAQ (reference sequence). The CDR3 runs 17 residues. The V gene end was trimmed by 5 bases and the J gene end by 3 bases; junction bases not matched to a gene: 9. The CDR3 protein is CASSPTGLAGLYNEQFF. DNA for the CDR3: TGTGCCAGCAGCCCGACCGGACTAGCGGGCCTCTACAATGAGCAGTTCTTC. Filled out from reference TRBV7-9 and TRBJ2-1, the complete variable domain reads DTGVSQNPRHKITKRGQNVTFRCDPISEHNRLYWYRQTLGQGPEFLTYFQNEAQLEKSRLLSDRFSAERPKGSFSTLEIQRTEQGDSAMYLCASSPTGLAGLYNEQFFGPGTRLTVL.

The V and J genes are TRBV9 and TRBJ1-5; D is ambiguous. Trimming took off 0 bases at V and 7 bases at J, with 14 bases between the two ends. The CDR3 runs to 15 residues. Per germline, CDR1 SGDLS and CDR2 YYNGEE. CDR3 protein: CASSVEAEWAQPQHF. DNA of the CDR3: TGTGCCAGCAGCGTAGAGGCCGAATGGGCGCAGCCCCAGCATTTT.

V usage is TRBV30 and J usage is TRBJ2-7; 11 bases align to TRBD2. The length of the CDR3 is 15 residues. The ends lost 6 bases at V and 0 bases at J; junction bases unmatched: 7. The V gene's germline CDR1 is GTSNPN and CDR2 SVGIG (reference sequence). Here the CDR3 reads CACSTGTSGSYEQYV. The CDR3 coding sequence is TGTGCCTGTTCAACCGGGACTAGCGGCTCCTACGAGCAGTACGTC.

This clonotype occurred a few times. V gene TRBV27 combines with J gene TRBJ1-1; D uncertain. The CDR3 length is 14 residues. V was pared by 2 bases and J by 0 bases, with 7 bases between. The germline V gene encodes CDR1 MNHEY and CDR2 SMNVEV (reference sequence). The CDR3: CASSLGALNTEAFF. The CDR3 DNA is TGTGCCAGCAGTTTAGGAGCCTTGAACACTGAAGCTTTCTTT.

This chain joins TRBV29-1 and TRBJ2-5; weak D call: TRBD1 (6 bases). This CDR3 is 14 amino acids long. Between the trimmed V and J ends, which lost 3 bases and 4 bases, there was a span of 15 bases. Germline V gene data show CDR1 as SQVTM and CDR2 as ANQGSEA. The CDR3 protein is CSVEDIRGGETQYF. CDR3 sequence (DNA): TGCAGCGTTGAGGACATCAGGGGCGGAGAGACCCAGTACTTC. Full variable domain (missing parts from reference TRBV29-1 and TRBJ2-5): SAVISQKPSRDICQRGTSLTIQCQVDSQVTMMFWYRQQPGQSLTLIATANQGSEATYESGFVIDKFPISRPNLTFSTLTVSNMSPEDSSIYLCSVEDIRGGETQYFGPGTRLLVL.

V gene TRBV29-1 combines with J gene TRBJ2-3; TRBD1 or TRBD2 may be the D gene (6 bases each). This CDR3 spans 13 amino acids. The V end lost 6 bases, the J end lost 2 bases, and 12 bases lay between the germline ends. Germline V gene sequence: CDR1 SQVTM, CDR2 ANQGSEA. The CDR3 DNA sequence: TGCAGCGTGGACCGGGGGCACACAGATACGCAGTATTTT. Translating it yields CSVDRGHTDTQYF.

The chain carries TRBV20-1 and TRBJ1-3; D remains unclear. The V end was cut by 0 bases, the J end by 0 bases, with 6 bases between. The CDR3 is 14 amino acids. Germline V gene sequence: CDR1 DFQATT, CDR2 SNEGSKA (reference sequence). The CDR3 loop is CSARDGSSGNTIYF. The CDR3 DNA sequence: TGCAGTGCTAGAGACGGGAGCTCTGGAAACACCATATATTTT.

The rearrangement links TRBV3-1 to TRBJ2-1, with TRBD2 identical over 11 bases. CDR1 is LGHDT and CDR2 is YNNKEL in the germline V gene (reference sequence). The trim removed 1 base at V and 5 bases at J, leaving 1 base unmatched. This CDR3 is 15 amino acids long. In nucleotides, the CDR3 is TGTGCCAGCAGCCAAGGACTAGCGGGGCACAATGAGCAGTTCTTC. The encoded protein is CASSQGLAGHNEQFF.